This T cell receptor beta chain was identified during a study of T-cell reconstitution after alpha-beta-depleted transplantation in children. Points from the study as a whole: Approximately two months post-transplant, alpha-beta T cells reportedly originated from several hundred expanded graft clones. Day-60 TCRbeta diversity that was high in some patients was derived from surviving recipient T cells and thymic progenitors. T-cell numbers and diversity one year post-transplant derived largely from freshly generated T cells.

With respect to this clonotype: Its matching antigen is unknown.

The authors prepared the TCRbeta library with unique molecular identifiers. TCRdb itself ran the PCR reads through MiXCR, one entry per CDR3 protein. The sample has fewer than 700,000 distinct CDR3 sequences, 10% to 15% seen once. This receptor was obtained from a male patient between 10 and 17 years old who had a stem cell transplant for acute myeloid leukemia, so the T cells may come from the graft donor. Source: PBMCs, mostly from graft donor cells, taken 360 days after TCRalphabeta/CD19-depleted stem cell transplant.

The CDR3 sequence: CASSFYWTGTYEQYF. In DNA form, the CDR3 reads TGTGCCAGCAGTTTTTATTGGACAGGGACCTACGAGCAGTACTTC. The rearrangement joins TRBV28 to TRBJ2-7; 8 bases map to TRBD1. The length of the CDR3 is 15 residues. Germline assignment: CDR1 MDHEN and CDR2 SYDVKM. The V and J ends lost 3 bases and 2 bases, in that order; junction bases with no gene match: 6.